This TCR beta chain was found in a study of cytomegalovirus exposure and HLA in healthy donors. The PCR ran on 60 Vbeta and 13 Jbeta primers. Method: immunoSEQ multiplex PCR; TCRdb's copy keeps in-frame clones and lacks some. The top ten hold around 3% of the sample, which has about 200,000 clones, around 86% seen once. Findings and limits, study-wide: The study put around 180 TCR beta chains on its list as cytomegalovirus-associated. In an earlier analysis, in under 700 donors, most V segments appeared productive either ~87% or ~30% of the time.

As regards this clone: The antigen remains undetermined.

Material for sequencing was PBMCs. The origin of this receptor is a woman between 40 and 50 years old in good health and CMV-seronegative.

The CDR3 protein is CASSLRREQYF. The CDR3 coding sequence is TGTGCCAGCAGTTTGCGCCGCGAGCAGTACTTC. This chain uses TRBV28 with TRBJ2-7, with D uncertain. This CDR3 is built from 11 residues. V was clipped by 3 bases and J by 6 bases, with 6 bases between them. Looked up from germline, CDR1 is MDHEN and CDR2 is SYDVKM.